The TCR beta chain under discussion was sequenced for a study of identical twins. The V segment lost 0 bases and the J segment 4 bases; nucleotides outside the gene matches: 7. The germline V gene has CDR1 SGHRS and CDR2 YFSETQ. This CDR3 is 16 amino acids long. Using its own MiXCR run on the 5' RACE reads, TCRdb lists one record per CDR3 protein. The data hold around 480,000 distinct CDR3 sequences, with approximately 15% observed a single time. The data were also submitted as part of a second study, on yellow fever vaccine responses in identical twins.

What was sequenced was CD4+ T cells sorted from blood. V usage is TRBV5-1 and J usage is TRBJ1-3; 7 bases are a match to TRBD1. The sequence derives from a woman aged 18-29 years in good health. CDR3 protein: CASSLDPPGQGNTIYF. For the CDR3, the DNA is TGCGCCAGCAGCTTGGACCCTCCGGGACAGGGAAACACCATATATTTT. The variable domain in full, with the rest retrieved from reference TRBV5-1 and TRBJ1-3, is KAGVTQTPRYLIKTRGQQVTLSCSPISGHRSVSWYQQTPGQGLQFLFEYFSETQRNKGNFPGRFSGRQFSNSRSEMNVSTLELGDSALYLCASSLDPPGQGNTIYFGEGSWLTVV.